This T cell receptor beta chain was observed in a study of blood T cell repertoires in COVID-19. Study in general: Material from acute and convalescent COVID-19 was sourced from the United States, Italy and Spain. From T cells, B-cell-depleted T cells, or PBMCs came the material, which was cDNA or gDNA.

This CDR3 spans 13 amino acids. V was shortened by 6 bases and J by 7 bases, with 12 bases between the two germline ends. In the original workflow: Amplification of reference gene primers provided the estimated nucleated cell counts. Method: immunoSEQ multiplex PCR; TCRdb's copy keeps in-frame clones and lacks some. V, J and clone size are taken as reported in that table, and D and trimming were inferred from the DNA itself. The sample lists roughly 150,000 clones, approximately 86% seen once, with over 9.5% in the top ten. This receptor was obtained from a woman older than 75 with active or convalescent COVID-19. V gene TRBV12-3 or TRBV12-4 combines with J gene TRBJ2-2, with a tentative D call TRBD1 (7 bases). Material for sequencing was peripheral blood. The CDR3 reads CASSRGDIGELFF. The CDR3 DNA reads TGTGCCAGCAGCAGGGGGGACATCGGGGAGCTGTTTTTT.